This TCR beta chain was sequenced during a study of cytomegalovirus exposure and HLA in healthy donors (dated by TCRdb to about 2017). Turning to the overall study: An earlier analysis of about 560 of the donors reported approximately 300 Gb of sequence data and approximately 120 million unique TCR beta sequences obtained from approximately 180 million T cells. An early release that covered approximately 600 HLA-typed donors contained approximately 300 gigabases of sequencing data and some 87 million unique TCR sequences. The genetic ancestry cluster associated with self-reported Caucasian donors included about four fifths of the roughly 410 genotyped donors. The study aimed to test whether signatures of past pathogen exposure could be identified by cataloging public T cell receptors. The study used immunosequencing to profile the T cell repertoires of 600 to 850 subjects and linked those repertoires to cytomegalovirus serostatus. A separate validation cohort of 90 to 150 different subjects was used in addition to the roughly 700-subject first cohort. The study combined high-throughput TCR immunosequencing, statistical association of individual TCRs with disease status, and machine learning to predict cytomegalovirus infection status. To study patterns of TCR occurrence, a later analysis re-analyzed previously published TCR beta repertoires from 550 to 800 donors and added high-resolution HLA genotyping. In the later analysis, no new phenotypic data were used to find candidate immune exposures; instead, reliance was placed on TCR beta sequences and their occurrence across donors. An earlier analysis of a few hundred of the donors applied high-throughput TCR beta sequencing to assess whether each TCR beta V gene segment acted as functional or pseudogenic. Donor age, sex, ethnicity and CMV serostatus were compiled alongside the repertoire data. In a later genetic analysis, genome-wide SNP genotypes for 398 of the 666 donors were used, and that subset was treated as a discovery cohort. Every repertoire in the discovery cohort had been generated on one and the same sequencing platform. HLA typing included class I and class II loci at four-digit resolution. The number of donors typed differed by locus, with about 629-640 for A, B, C, DRB1 and DQB1, roughly 520 for DQA1, 600 to 610 for DPA1, and 400 to 490 for DPB1. A handful of DR-DQ haplotypes were handled as single units for association and clustering because linkage in the cohort was strong. Among around 400 genotyped donors of the cohort, an average of around 220,000 unique TCR beta nucleotide sequences was sequenced per donor, of which about 19% were non-productive.

Libraries came from the immunoSEQ multiplex PCR assay. The multiplex PCR relied on a mix of 60 forward primers for TCR Vbeta segments and 13 reverse primers for TCR Jbeta segments. The CDR3 region of rearranged TCR beta genes was amplified from genomic DNA by a multiplex PCR assay. The amplified TCR beta libraries were sequenced on the Illumina HiSeq System as 87-base-pair reads. The original methods were these. A later analysis counted tens of millions of unique TCR beta chains across the 666 repertoires, and some 11 million of these chains were shared by at least two donors. Raw reads were error-corrected and collapsed into unique sequences with a nearest-neighbor algorithm that merged closely related sequences to remove PCR and sequencing errors. V, D and J gene segments were assigned by aligning CDR3 sequences to IMGT reference sequences. For a sequence to be retained, at least a six-nucleotide match to both a V gene segment and a J gene segment was required. A rearrangement was called productive if the CDR3 had no stop codons and remained in frame with V and J, and every other rearrangement was called non-productive. CDR3 was defined according to IMGT convention as the region running from the second conserved V-encoded cysteine to the conserved J-encoded phenylalanine. In an earlier analysis of 550 to 650 of the donors, sequences lacking an unambiguous match to a single V gene segment were excluded. An earlier analysis of 500 to 600 of the donors classified V segments as functional when productive rearrangements were above 56.7% and as segregating when the standard deviation between donors was above 5%. To diagnose cytomegalovirus status from the catalog of TCR beta chain sequences, a statistical classification framework was built. V and J gene assignment, in a later analysis, came from comparing TCR nucleotide sequences with IMGT/GENE-DB human TR gene sequences. The TCRdist pipeline was used in a later analysis to assign CDR3 sequences and most-parsimonious VDJ recombination scenarios. A later analysis defined each TCR beta chain by its CDR3 amino acid sequence plus V-gene family, and excluded reads lacking a unique V-gene family. As a way to deal with suspected cross-contamination and a sequencing artifact, a later analysis dropped approximately 570 nucleotide sequences that were highly shared and had low generation probability. In a later analysis, a clonal expansion index was calculated for each public chain from normalized within-repertoire ranks of inferred template counts. Generation probabilities in a later analysis came from a VDJ recombination model fitted to out-of-frame rearrangements, and those results were checked against IGoR. Hypergeometric tests were used in a later analysis to score TCR-TCR, TCR-HLA and TCR-CMV co-occurrence, with a repertoire-size bias correction applied to the TCR pairs. A later analysis estimated false discovery rates by permuting HLA or CMV assignments 20 times. In a later analysis, co-occurring TCRs were grouped using DBSCAN, and TCRdist sequence similarity was added for clustering within HLA-allele-positive subsets. Repertoires with fewer than 30,000 or more than 120,000 public chains were left out of co-occurrence clustering, as were five repertoires with anomalous nucleotide sharing. Imported from immuneACCESS, the table was reduced by TCRdb to in-frame sequences with V and J called. These copies leave out some clones; in studies compared against another copy, an unresolved V gene accounts for under half, and the cause of the remainder is not known. V and J calls and clone size follow that table, whereas D and trimming were derived from the DNA. The sample has about 120,000 clones on record, 63% of them singletons. The ten largest clonotypes hold 10% of the sample.

The investigation overall reported the following: Some IMGT-functional V segments, including TRBV6-2 and TRBV6-3, could not be distinguished by the 87-base-pair reads and were therefore excluded. According to the authors, the approach could potentially be generalized to other disease states and immunological phenotypes. The sequencing pipeline was judged likely to have produced a cluster of highly shared sequence variants as a technical artifact. Only TCR beta chains were sequenced in this cohort, and the absence of alpha or paired-chain data limited detectable features. In a later analysis, most CMV-associated TCR beta chains were found to appear HLA-restricted, with HLA associations seemingly driven largely by CMV exposure. Sequencing depth was assumed to be roughly uniform across donors in the presence/absence analyses, though that assumption may not hold. In an earlier analysis of roughly 500 of the donors, most TCR beta V segments appeared in productive rearrangements about 90% or about 30% of the time, broadly matching IMGT annotations. Across donors, most TCR sequences were observed very rarely, whereas some public TCRs were present in many individuals. Correlated functional status among segregating V segments might reflect linkage disequilibrium, but an unknown experimental factor could not be ruled out. Strong co-occurrence of HLA alleles, especially DR and DQ, made assigning TCR associations to individual alleles difficult. In a later analysis, TCR association rates were found to vary across HLA loci, with the most associated TCRs seen for DRB1 alleles and the fewest for HLA-C alleles. Immune exposure information for the cohort was limited to CMV serostatus. A later genetic analysis reported fewer N-insertions in productive TCRs among donors in an Asian-associated ancestry cluster than the approximately 700-donor mean. The earlier analysis of some 540 of the donors excluded over 15 rarely observed V segments, including chromosome 9 orphons, because counts were too low. A later genetic analysis associated a missense DCLRE1C variant with V-gene and J-gene trimming of TCR beta chains, and an independent cohort replicated the association. A later analysis reported that several top co-occurrence clusters appeared linked to parvovirus B19, influenza, CMV and Epstein-Barr virus. Compared with equally common non-associated chains, HLA-associated TCR beta chains in a later analysis were more clonally expanded and had lower generation probabilities. A further reported finding was that TCR beta sequences accurately predicted the HLA-A and HLA-B alleles for most subjects in the first cohort. The classifier was reported to diagnose cytomegalovirus status with high specificity and sensitivity in both the original cohort and the validation cohort. The study gave a list of roughly 150 TCR beta chains associated with cytomegalovirus. In vitro tests confirmed that a few of the cytomegalovirus-associated TCR beta chains recognize cytomegalovirus antigens. Because HLA typing was missing for some donors at each locus, association tests included only the typed subset. Specific HLA alleles were associated with roughly 16,000 TCR beta sequences at a false discovery rate of 0.05 in a later analysis.

The cohort was made up of about 610 healthy bone marrow donors. At the time of sampling, every cohort member was nominally healthy, though immune exposures that went unrecorded were likely present. The donor was CMV seropositive and belonged to the group of a few hundred seropositive cohort members. Each donor provided a peripheral blood sample, and peripheral blood mononuclear cells were used for TCR beta sequencing. Genomic DNA was extracted from the blood cell samples with the Qiagen DNeasy Blood Extraction Kit. This clone has only a few counts. Its antigen is unknown. Within one base of it there is no much larger clone, and no base qualities were kept. CDR1 MGHRA and CDR2 YSYEKL are derived from the germline V gene. Its CDR3 holds 14 amino acids, cysteine through phenylalanine. The entry retains the CDR3 DNA only, 42 bases that are in frame from base 1. Trimming leaves V shorter by 0 bases and J shorter by 6 bases, with the junction holding 1 base beyond the gene matches.

Sequenced: PBMCs. The sequence derives from a man aged 35-49 years in good health and CMV-seropositive. The chain is assembled from TRBV4-1 and TRBJ2-2, with 7 junctional bases fitting TRBD2. The sequenced DNA: TGCGCCAGCAGCCAAGAGGGAGGGGCCGGGGAGCTGTTTTTT. It codes for CASSQEGGAGELFF.